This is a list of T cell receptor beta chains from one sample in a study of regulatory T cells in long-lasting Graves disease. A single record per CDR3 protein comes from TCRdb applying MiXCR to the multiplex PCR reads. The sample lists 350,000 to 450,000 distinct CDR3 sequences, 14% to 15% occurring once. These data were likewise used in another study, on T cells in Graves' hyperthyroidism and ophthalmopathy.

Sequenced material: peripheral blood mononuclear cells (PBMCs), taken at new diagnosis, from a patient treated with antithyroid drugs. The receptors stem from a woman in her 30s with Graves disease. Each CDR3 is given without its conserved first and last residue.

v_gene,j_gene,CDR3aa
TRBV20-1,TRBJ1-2,SASQTGWSYGYT
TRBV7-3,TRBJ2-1,ASSGTSGLRGSNEQF
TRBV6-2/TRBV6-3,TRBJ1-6,ASSYGADRNSPLH
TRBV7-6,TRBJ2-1,ASSFRMDEQF
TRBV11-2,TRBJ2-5,ASSLGLAGETQY
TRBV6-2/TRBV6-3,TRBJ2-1,ASRTRCRSSYNEQF
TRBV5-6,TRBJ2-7,ASALMGVLVGEQY
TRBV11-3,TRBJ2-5,ASSLDWGEETQY
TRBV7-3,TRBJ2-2,ASSLLAGGRRDTGELF
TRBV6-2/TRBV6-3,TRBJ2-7,ATGRSYEQY
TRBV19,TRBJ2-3,ASSPGLAISISTDTQY
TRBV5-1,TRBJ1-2,AGSLEFPGLDGGYT
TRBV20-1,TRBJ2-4,SARGALAKNIQY
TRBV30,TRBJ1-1,AWSLSRQVLAEAF
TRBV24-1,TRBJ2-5,ATSDGGTGEETQY
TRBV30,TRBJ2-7,AWRGLYEQY
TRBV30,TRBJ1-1,AWRNLVSGQGAF
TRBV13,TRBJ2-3,ASSPHTDTQY
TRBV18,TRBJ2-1,ASSPSGLYNEQF
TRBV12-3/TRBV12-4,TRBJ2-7,ASSSQPGLPYEQY
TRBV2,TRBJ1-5,ASSTGTGVQEGNQPQH
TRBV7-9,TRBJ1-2,ASSLGGFGYT
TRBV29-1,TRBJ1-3,SAEQRNTIY
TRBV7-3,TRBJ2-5,ASSPGQKETQY
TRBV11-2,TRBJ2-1,ASGTGDYNEQF
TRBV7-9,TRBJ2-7,ASSFDRGGDSEY
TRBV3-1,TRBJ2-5,ASSPNSRGQY
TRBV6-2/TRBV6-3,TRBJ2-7,ASSYLPGQGPYEQY
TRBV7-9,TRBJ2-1,ASSPRDLAYNEQF
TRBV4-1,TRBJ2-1,ASSQGTRDNEQF
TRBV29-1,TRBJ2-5,SVAGSGRAGMETQY
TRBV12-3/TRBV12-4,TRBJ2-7,ASSFTLGAYEQY
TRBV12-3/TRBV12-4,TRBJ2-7,ASSSTGYSYEQY
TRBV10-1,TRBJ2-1,ASSNSPGGGEQF
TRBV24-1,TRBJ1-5,ATSDPLGDQPQH
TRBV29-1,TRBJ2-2,SVGGVQGTGELF
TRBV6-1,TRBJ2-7,ASSEILGEVPYEQY
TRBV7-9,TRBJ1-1,ASSPPAFLGGNTEAF
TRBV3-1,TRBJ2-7,ASSQELAGGPREQY
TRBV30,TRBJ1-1,AWSAGDTEAF
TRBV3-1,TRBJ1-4,ASSPTGGYEKLF
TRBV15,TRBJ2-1,ATSRDRGDGQF
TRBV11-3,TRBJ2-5,ASSGRRAGVETQY
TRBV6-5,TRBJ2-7,ASSYSTGETYEQY
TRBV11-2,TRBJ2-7,ASSSVKWGARNEQY